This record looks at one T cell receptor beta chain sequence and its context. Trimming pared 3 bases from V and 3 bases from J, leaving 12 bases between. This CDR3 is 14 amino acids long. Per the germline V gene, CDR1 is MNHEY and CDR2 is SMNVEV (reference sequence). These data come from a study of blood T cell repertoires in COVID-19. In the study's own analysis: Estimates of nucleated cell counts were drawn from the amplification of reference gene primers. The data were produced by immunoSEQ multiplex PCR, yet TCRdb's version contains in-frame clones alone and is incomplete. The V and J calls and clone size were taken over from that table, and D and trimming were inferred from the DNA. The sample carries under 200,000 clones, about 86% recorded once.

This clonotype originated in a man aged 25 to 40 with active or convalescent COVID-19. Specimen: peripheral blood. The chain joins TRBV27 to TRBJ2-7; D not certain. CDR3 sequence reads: CASSFDQTGYEQYF. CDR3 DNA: TGTGCCAGCAGTTTCGATCAGACTGGCTACGAGCAGTACTTC.